This is a list of T cell receptor beta chains from one sample in a study of T cell responses to AZD1222 COVID-19 vaccine. Data came from immunoSEQ multiplex PCR; TCRdb stores just in-frame clones and leaves some out. The table lists roughly 100,000 clones, roughly 88% of them singletons. The sample consisted of peripheral blood, taken on day 0 of AZD1222 vaccination. The receptors stem from an adult in good health. CDR3s include the opening cysteine and the closing phenylalanine or tryptophan. A D gene is named only where the DNA matches it firmly. A clone size is listed for some rows: how often the clone was seen (once, few, many), or a class if it is expanded.

v_call: TRBV7-2
clone_size: .
j_call: TRBJ2-6
d_call: .
cdr3_aa: CASSRGSSGANVLTF
cdr3_nt: TGTGCCAGCAGCCGGGGTAGCTCTGGGGCCAACGTCCTGACTTTC

v_call: TRBV29-1
clone_size: .
j_call: TRBJ2-2
d_call: .
cdr3_aa: CSGRSTGYTGELFF
cdr3_nt: TGCAGCGGACGAAGTACAGGTTACACCGGGGAGCTGTTTTTT

v_call: TRBV5-1
clone_size: .
j_call: TRBJ2-3
d_call: .
cdr3_aa: CASSLWGSTGGTDTQYF
cdr3_nt: TGCGCCAGCAGCTTGTGGGGTTCGACGGGGGGCACAGATACGCAGTATTTT

v_call: TRBV5-8
clone_size: .
j_call: TRBJ1-6
d_call: .
cdr3_aa: CASSLQIGPGLNSPLHF
cdr3_nt: TGTGCCAGCAGCTTGCAGATCGGTCCGGGATTGAATTCACCCCTCCACTTT

v_call: TRBV11-2
clone_size: .
j_call: TRBJ1-6
d_call: TRBD1
cdr3_aa: CASSPGGTTNSPLHF
cdr3_nt: TGTGCCAGCAGCCCAGGGGGCACGACTAATTCACCCCTCCACTTT

v_call: TRBV19
clone_size: .
j_call: TRBJ2-7
d_call: TRBD1
cdr3_aa: CASSTSGQGSSYEQYF
cdr3_nt: TGTGCCAGTAGTACCTCGGGACAGGGATCCTCCTACGAGCAGTACTTC

v_call: TRBV18
clone_size: .
j_call: TRBJ1-5
d_call: .
cdr3_aa: CASSPGRQGQPQHF
cdr3_nt: TGTGCCAGCTCACCGGGCAGGCAAGGCCAGCCCCAGCATTTT

v_call: TRBV24-1
clone_size: .
j_call: TRBJ1-5
d_call: .
cdr3_aa: CATRGRTSRTYYSNQPQHF
cdr3_nt: TGTGCCACCAGGGGGCGCACGAGTCGGACATATTATAGCAATCAGCCCCAGCATTTT

v_call: TRBV29-1
clone_size: .
j_call: TRBJ2-3
d_call: .
cdr3_aa: CSVGGDQEAVATYTDTQYF
cdr3_nt: TGCAGCGTTGGAGGGGATCAAGAGGCTGTGGCCACGTACACAGATACGCAGTATTTT

v_call: TRBV10-3
clone_size: .
j_call: TRBJ2-1
d_call: TRBD1
cdr3_aa: CAIGTGYNEQFF
cdr3_nt: TGTGCCATTGGGACAGGCTACAATGAGCAGTTCTTC

v_call: TRBV11-2
clone_size: .
j_call: TRBJ2-5
d_call: TRBD1
cdr3_aa: CASSLGTTGGRGETQYF
cdr3_nt: TGTGCCAGCAGCTTAGGGACCACAGGGGGGAGAGGGGAGACCCAGTACTTC

v_call: TRBV5-5
clone_size: once
j_call: TRBJ1-4
d_call: TRBD1
cdr3_aa: CASSSTGTANEKLFF
cdr3_nt: TGTGCCAGCAGCTCCACCGGGACAGCCAATGAAAAACTGTTTTTT

v_call: TRBV7-9
clone_size: .
j_call: TRBJ1-2
d_call: TRBD1
cdr3_aa: CASSSQGEHGYTF
cdr3_nt: TGTGCCAGCAGCTCACAGGGGGAACATGGCTACACCTTC

v_call: TRBV4-1
clone_size: .
j_call: TRBJ1-2
d_call: TRBD1
cdr3_aa: CASSPQGANYGYTF
cdr3_nt: TGCGCCAGCAGCCCCCAGGGGGCGAACTATGGCTACACCTTC

v_call: TRBV10-2
clone_size: .
j_call: TRBJ2-7
d_call: TRBD1
cdr3_aa: CASSAEIDWSFIRDRGPGEQYF
cdr3_nt: TGCGCCAGCAGTGCCGAAATAGACTGGTCCTTTATTCGGGACAGGGGGCCTGGCGAGCAGTACTTC

v_call: TRBV6-5
clone_size: .
j_call: TRBJ2-1
d_call: .
cdr3_aa: CASSSRAEWSNEQFF
cdr3_nt: TGTGCCAGCAGTTCTCGGGCCGAGTGGTCCAATGAGCAGTTCTTC

v_call: TRBV29-1
clone_size: .
j_call: TRBJ1-1
d_call: .
cdr3_aa: CSVARMNTEAFF
cdr3_nt: TGCAGCGTTGCGCGGATGAACACTGAAGCTTTCTTT

v_call: TRBV7-9
clone_size: few
j_call: TRBJ1-2
d_call: TRBD1
cdr3_aa: CASSLVGTGGDGYTF
cdr3_nt: TGTGCCAGCAGCTTAGTAGGGACAGGGGGCGATGGCTACACCTTC

v_call: TRBV6-5
clone_size: once
j_call: TRBJ1-1
d_call: TRBD1
cdr3_aa: CASSRGDRMNTEAFF
cdr3_nt: TGTGCCAGCAGCCGCGGGGACAGGATGAACACTGAAGCTTTCTTT

v_call: TRBV4-3
clone_size: .
j_call: TRBJ2-1
d_call: .
cdr3_aa: CASSQEPQRPIYNEQFF
cdr3_nt: TGCGCCAGCAGCCAAGAGCCCCAGAGGCCGATATACAATGAGCAGTTCTTC

v_call: TRBV28
clone_size: once
j_call: TRBJ2-3
d_call: TRBD2
cdr3_aa: CASSFAVAGGRGTDTQYF
cdr3_nt: TGTGCCAGCAGTTTCGCCGTAGCGGGAGGAAGGGGCACAGATACGCAGTATTTT

v_call: TRBV2
clone_size: once
j_call: TRBJ2-3
d_call: .
cdr3_aa: CASSVGPLGADTQYF
cdr3_nt: TGTGCCAGCAGTGTAGGCCCCCTCGGGGCAGATACGCAGTATTTT

v_call: TRBV5-1
clone_size: .
j_call: TRBJ2-3
d_call: .
cdr3_aa: CASSSTDTQYF
cdr3_nt: TGCGCCAGCTCAAGCACAGATACGCAGTATTTT

v_call: TRBV11-2
clone_size: .
j_call: TRBJ2-7
d_call: .
cdr3_aa: CASSLRGGGTREQYF
cdr3_nt: TGTGCCAGCAGCTTAAGGGGGGGAGGGACAAGGGAGCAGTACTTC